This T cell receptor beta chain was profiled in a study of cytomegalovirus exposure and HLA in healthy donors. Study findings and constraints: Confirmation was obtained in vitro that a few CMV-associated chains are specific for CMV antigens. Researchers counted over 150 TCR beta chains as cytomegalovirus-associated. Subsequent analysis showed first-cohort TCR clusters tending to co-occur in more than 95 validation repertoires. Reportedly, cytomegalovirus status was diagnosed with high sensitivity and specificity.

CDR3 length: 15 amino acids. Deletions cut 2 bases from V and 3 bases from J, with 14 bases between. Per the germline V gene, CDR1 is MGHDK and CDR2 is SYGVNS. Generated by immunoSEQ multiplex PCR, the TCRdb table keeps only in-frame clones and is missing some. The table includes about 130,000 clones, 80% to 90% detected once. About this clone itself: The antigen remains undetermined.

The source of this sequence is a woman aged 25 to 45 in good health and CMV-seropositive. The chain combines TRBV25-1 with TRBJ2-7; perhaps TRBD2 as D (7 bases). Sequenced material: PBMCs. CDR3 region: CASSEGAGGHYEQYF. For the CDR3, the DNA is TGTGCCAGCAGTGAAGGTGCCGGGGGGCACTACGAGCAGTACTTC.